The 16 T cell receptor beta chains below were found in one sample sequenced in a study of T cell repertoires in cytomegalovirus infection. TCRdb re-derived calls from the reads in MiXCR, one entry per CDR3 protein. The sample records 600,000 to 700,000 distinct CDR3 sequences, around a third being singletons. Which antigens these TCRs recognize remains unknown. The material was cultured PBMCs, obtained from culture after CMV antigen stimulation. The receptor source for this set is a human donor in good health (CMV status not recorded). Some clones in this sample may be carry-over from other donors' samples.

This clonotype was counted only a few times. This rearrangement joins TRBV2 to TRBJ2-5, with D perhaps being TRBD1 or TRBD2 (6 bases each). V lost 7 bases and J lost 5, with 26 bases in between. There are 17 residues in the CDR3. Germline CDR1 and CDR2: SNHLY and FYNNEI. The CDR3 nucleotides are TGTGCCAGCAAGGGGGGAGGTCGGGCAGGGAGTTTGGAGACCCAGTACTTC. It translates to CASKGGGRAGSLETQYF.

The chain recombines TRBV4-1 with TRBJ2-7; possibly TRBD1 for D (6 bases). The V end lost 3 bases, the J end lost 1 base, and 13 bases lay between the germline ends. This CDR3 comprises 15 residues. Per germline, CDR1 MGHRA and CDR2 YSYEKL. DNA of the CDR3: TGCGCCAGCAGCCAGGACGGACAGAGGTCCTACGAGCAGTACTTC. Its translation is CASSQDGQRSYEQYF.

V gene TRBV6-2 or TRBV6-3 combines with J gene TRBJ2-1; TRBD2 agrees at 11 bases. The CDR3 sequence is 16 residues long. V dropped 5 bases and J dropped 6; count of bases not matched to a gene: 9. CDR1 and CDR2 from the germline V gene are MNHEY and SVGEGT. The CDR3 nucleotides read TGTGCCAGCAGTCCCGTAGCGGGAGGGATGGGCAATGAGCAGTTCTTC. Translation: CASSPVAGGMGNEQFF.

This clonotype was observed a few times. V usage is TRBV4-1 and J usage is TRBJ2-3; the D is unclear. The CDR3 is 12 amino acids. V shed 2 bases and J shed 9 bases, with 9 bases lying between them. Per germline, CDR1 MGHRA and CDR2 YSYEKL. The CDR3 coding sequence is TGCGCCAGCAGCCAACCCATGGAAACGCAGTATTTT. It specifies CASSQPMETQYF.

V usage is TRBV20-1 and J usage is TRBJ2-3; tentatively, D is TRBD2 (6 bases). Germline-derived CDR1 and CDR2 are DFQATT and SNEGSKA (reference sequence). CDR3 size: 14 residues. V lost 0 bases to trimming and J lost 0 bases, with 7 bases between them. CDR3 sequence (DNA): TGCAGTGCTAGAGACGGGAGTAGCACAGATACGCAGTATTTT. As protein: CSARDGSSTDTQYF.

In DNA, the CDR3 is TGTGCCAGCAGCTTAGGCGGGGACAGGGACACCGGGGAGCTGTTTTTT. As protein: CASSLGGDRDTGELFF. The chain couples TRBV11-3 to TRBJ2-2, with 9 bases identical to TRBD1. Germline CDR1 SGHNT, CDR2 YENEEA. The J segment lost 3 bases and the V segment lost 1 base, leaving 3 bases of the junction unmatched. CDR3 length equals 16 residues. Complete variable domain (other parts from reference TRBV11-3 and TRBJ2-2): EAGVVQSPRYKIIEKKQPVAFWCNPISGHNTLYWYLQNLGQGPELLIRYENEEAVDDSQLPKDRFSAERLKGVDSTLKIQPAELGDSAVYLCASSLGGDRDTGELFFGEGSRLTVL.

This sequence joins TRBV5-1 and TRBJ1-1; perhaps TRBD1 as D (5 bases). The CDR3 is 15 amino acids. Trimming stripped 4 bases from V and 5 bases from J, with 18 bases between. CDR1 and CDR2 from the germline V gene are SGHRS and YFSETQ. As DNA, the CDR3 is TGCGCCAGCAGCACCCTCTCTGACGGGGCGACTGAAGCTTTCTTT. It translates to CASSTLSDGATEAFF.

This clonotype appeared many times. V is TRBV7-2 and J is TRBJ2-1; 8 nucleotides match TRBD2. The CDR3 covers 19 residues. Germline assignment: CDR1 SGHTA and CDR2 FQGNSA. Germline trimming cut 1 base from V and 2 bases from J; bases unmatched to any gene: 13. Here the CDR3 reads CASSLVVAAGEAPYNEQFF. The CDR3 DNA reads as TGTGCCAGCAGCTTAGTTGTGGCAGCGGGAGAAGCCCCCTACAATGAGCAGTTCTTC. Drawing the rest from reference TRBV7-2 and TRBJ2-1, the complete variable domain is GAGVSQSPSNKVTEKGKDVELRCDPISGHTALYWYRQSLGQGLEFLIYFQGNSAPDKSGLPSDRFSAERTGGSVSTLTIQRTQQEDSAVYLCASSLVVAAGEAPYNEQFFGPGTRLTVL.

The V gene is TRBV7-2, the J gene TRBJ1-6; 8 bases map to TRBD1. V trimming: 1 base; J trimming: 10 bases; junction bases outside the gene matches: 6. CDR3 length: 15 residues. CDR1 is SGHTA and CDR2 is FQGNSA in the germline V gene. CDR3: CASSLDRGLRSPLHF. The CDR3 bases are TGTGCCAGCAGCTTAGACAGGGGGTTAAGGTCACCCCTCCACTTT.

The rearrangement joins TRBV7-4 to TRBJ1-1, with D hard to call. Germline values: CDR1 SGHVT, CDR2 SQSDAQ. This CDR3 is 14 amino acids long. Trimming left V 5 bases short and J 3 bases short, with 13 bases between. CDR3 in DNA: TGTGCCAGCAGCCTCCACGGCGGGGACACTGAAGCTTTCTTT. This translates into CASSLHGGDTEAFF.

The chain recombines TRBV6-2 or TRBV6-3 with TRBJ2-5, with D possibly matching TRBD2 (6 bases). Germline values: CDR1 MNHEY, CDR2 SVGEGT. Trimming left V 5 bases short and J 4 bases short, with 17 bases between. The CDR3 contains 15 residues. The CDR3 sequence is CASSDPLGGGETQYF. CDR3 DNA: TGTGCCAGCAGTGACCCCTTGGGGGGTGGAGAGACCCAGTACTTC.

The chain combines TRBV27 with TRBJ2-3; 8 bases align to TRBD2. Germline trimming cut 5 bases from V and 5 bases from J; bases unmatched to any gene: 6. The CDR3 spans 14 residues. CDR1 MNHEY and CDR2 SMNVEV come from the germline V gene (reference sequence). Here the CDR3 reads CASSQGLGQDTQYF. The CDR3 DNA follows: TGTGCCAGCAGTCAGGGACTAGGTCAAGATACGCAGTATTTT.

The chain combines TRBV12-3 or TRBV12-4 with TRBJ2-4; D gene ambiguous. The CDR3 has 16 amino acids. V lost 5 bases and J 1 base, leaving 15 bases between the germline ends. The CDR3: CASSRSGGMAKNIQYF. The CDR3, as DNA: TGTGCCAGCAGTCGGTCGGGCGGAATGGCCAAAAACATTCAGTACTTC.

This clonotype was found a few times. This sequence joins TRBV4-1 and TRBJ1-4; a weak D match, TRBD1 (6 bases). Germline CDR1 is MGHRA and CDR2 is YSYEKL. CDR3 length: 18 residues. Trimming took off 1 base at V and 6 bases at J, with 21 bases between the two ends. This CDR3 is CASSQALGPTGLYEKLFF. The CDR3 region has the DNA TGCGCCAGCAGCCAAGCCCTGGGACCAACAGGGCTATATGAAAAACTGTTTTTT.

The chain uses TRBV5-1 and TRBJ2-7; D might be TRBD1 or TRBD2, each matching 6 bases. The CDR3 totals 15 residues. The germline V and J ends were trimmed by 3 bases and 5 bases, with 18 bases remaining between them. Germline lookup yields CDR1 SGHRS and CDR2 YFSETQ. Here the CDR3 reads CASSSPGDNLDEQYF. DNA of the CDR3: TGCGCCAGCAGCTCACCGGGGGACAATCTCGACGAGCAGTACTTC.

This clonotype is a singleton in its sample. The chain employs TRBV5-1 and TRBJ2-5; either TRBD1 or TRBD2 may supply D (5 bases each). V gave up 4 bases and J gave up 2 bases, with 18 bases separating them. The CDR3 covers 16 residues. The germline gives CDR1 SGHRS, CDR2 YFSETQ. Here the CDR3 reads CASSLGTYQWQETQYF. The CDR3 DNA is TGCGCCAGCAGCCTCGGGACCTACCAATGGCAAGAGACCCAGTACTTC.